The clone carrying this TCR beta chain came up a few times. Its antigen is still unknown. The CDR3 length is 14 residues. Germline CDR1 and CDR2: WNHNN and SYGVQD (reference sequence). The trim removed 8 bases at V and 5 bases at J, leaving 8 bases unmatched. This sample was taken from a study of early T cells in non-severe SARS-CoV-2 infection. In the study overall: With bulk RNA from unsorted whole blood as input, sequencing yielded unpaired chains. Study findings and constraints: The VDJdb matching leaned toward anti-spike CD8 responses and overlooked private and CD4 specificities.

Unique molecular identifiers tagged individual cDNA molecules. TCRdb used MiXCR to reprocess the 5' RACE reads, holding one entry per CDR3 protein. The sample shows roughly 52,000 distinct CDR3 sequences, 5.5% to 8.5% of them seen only once. This chain links TRBV10-1 with TRBJ2-2; 7 bases are shared with TRBD1. The sequencing used whole blood, collected at baseline. This sequence originates from an adult who was a healthcare worker with PCR-confirmed SARS-CoV-2 infection or an uninfected control (not recorded which). The CDR3 sequence: CASSTGPRTGELFF. The CDR3 DNA is TGCGCCAGCTCGACAGGGCCGAGGACCGGGGAGCTGTTTTTT.